The rows below give T cell receptor beta chains drawn from one sample of a study of T cells after yellow fever vaccination. TCRdb re-derived calls from the 5' RACE reads in MiXCR, one entry per CDR3 protein. The sample carries some 150,000 distinct CDR3 sequences, over 7% recorded once. The material was CD8+ T cells sorted from PBMCs, obtained 45 days after the yellow fever booster vaccination. All receptors come from a man between 18 and 35 years old who received the YFV17D yellow fever vaccine. The CDR3 runs from the conserved cysteine through the conserved F or W. The D gene is left open where the match is weak. Rows may omit the clone size; those that give it use once, few, many or a size class.

>.|TRBV27|.|TRBJ2-4
TGTGCCAGCAGTCGATCGCCCCTGGAAAACATTCAGTACTTC
CASSRSPLENIQYF
>few|TRBV7-9|TRBD1|TRBJ1-1
TGTGCCAGCAGCTTAGGAAAGACAGGGGACACTGAAGCTTTCTTT
CASSLGKTGDTEAFF
>few|TRBV7-6|TRBD1|TRBJ1-1
TGTGCCAGCAGCCCACCACAGGGGCTGCCTGAAGCTTTCTTT
CASSPPQGLPEAFF
>few|TRBV4-1|.|TRBJ2-2
TGCGCCAGCAGGATGAGCGGGGAGCTGTTTTTT
CASRMSGELFF
>.|TRBV9|.|TRBJ2-5
TGTGCCAGCAGCGTAGACGCCGGGGGTGTAGAGACCCAGTACTTC
CASSVDAGGVETQYF
>.|TRBV9|TRBD2|TRBJ2-7
TGTGCCAGCAGCCCACAATCTAGCGGGGGCTACGAGCAGTACTTC
CASSPQSSGGYEQYF
>.|TRBV7-3|.|TRBJ2-1
TGTGCCAGCAGCTTAACCGAGGGACCCTCTAATAATGAGCAGTTCTTC
CASSLTEGPSNNEQFF
>many|TRBV12-3/TRBV12-4|.|TRBJ1-1
TGTGCCAGCAGTGGCAGACTCCTCTGGGACACTGAAGCTTTCTTT
CASSGRLLWDTEAFF
>few|TRBV7-2|TRBD1|TRBJ1-5
TGTGCCAGCAGCTTTAGCGACAGGGTGGGGCAGCCCCAGCATTTT
CASSFSDRVGQPQHF
>.|TRBV4-3|TRBD2|TRBJ2-2
TGCGCCAGCAGCCAGCTGACGGGGCGGGGGGCTGTCGGGGAGCTGTTTTTT
CASSQLTGRGAVGELFF
>many|TRBV11-2|TRBD1|TRBJ2-1
TGTGCCAGCAGCGTGCACCGGGACAGGGGCTACAATGAGCAGTTCTTC
CASSVHRDRGYNEQFF
>few|TRBV29-1|TRBD1|TRBJ1-2
TGCAGCGTTGAGGGGGACAGGGGAAACTATGGCTACACCTTC
CSVEGDRGNYGYTF
>.|TRBV12-3/TRBV12-4|TRBD2|TRBJ2-3
TGTGCCAGCAGCCGGGGGGGGGATACGCAGTATTTT
CASSRGGDTQYF
>few|TRBV7-6|TRBD1|TRBJ1-1
TGTGCCAGCAGCTTGCGACAGGGTCAGCCTGAAGCTTTCTTT
CASSLRQGQPEAFF
>.|TRBV7-6|.|TRBJ2-3
TGTGCCAGCAGCACTCACCCTGACTTGCGCGATACGCAGTATTTT
CASSTHPDLRDTQYF
>many|TRBV24-1|TRBD2|TRBJ2-2
TGTGCCACCAGTGATTTACTAGCGGACACCGGGGAGCTGTTTTTT
CATSDLLADTGELFF
>few|TRBV12-3/TRBV12-4|.|TRBJ2-3
TGTGCCAGCAGTTTAAGCCTCTCCCCAGATACGCAGTATTTT
CASSLSLSPDTQYF
>many|TRBV29-1|.|TRBJ2-2
TGCAGCGTTGGCGGGGCATCCGGGGAGCTGTTTTTT
CSVGGASGELFF
>.|TRBV4-3|TRBD2|TRBJ2-1
TGCGCCAGCAGCCATGTAGCCGGGACTAGCGGATACAATGAGCAGTTCTTC
CASSHVAGTSGYNEQFF
>.|TRBV7-9|.|TRBJ2-5
TGTGCCAGCAGCCAAACCCCGTGGGAGACCCAGTACTTC
CASSQTPWETQYF
>.|TRBV27|TRBD1|TRBJ1-2
TGTGCCAGCAGTTCGAGACAGGGGACGGGCTATGGCTACACCTTC
CASSSRQGTGYGYTF
>few|TRBV6-2/TRBV6-3|.|TRBJ1-5
TGTGCCAGCACCATAGCCCGGGCAGGAGATCAGCCCCAGCATTTT
CASTIARAGDQPQHF
>.|TRBV20-1|TRBD2|TRBJ2-3
TGCAGTAATCTAGGAGTAGGACTAGCGGGCACAGATACGCAGTATTTT
CSNLGVGLAGTDTQYF
>once|TRBV7-9|.|TRBJ2-5
TGTGCCAGCAGCTTAGCGTCGATAGCGGCCACCCAAGAGACCCAGTACTTC
CASSLASIAATQETQYF
>few|TRBV9|TRBD1|TRBJ1-1
TGTGCCAGCAGCGTATCAGGGGGTACTGAAGCTTTCTTT
CASSVSGGTEAFF
>.|TRBV13|TRBD1|TRBJ1-4
TGTGCCAGCAGCCGGGACAGGGGGCGCGGTAATGAAAAACTGTTTTTT
CASSRDRGRGNEKLFF
>few|TRBV12-3/TRBV12-4|.|TRBJ2-7
TGTGCCAGCAGTTTAGCGGGAAGGGACGAGCAGTACTTC
CASSLAGRDEQYF
>few|TRBV6-6|.|TRBJ2-2
TGTGCCAGCAGTCACCCGTGGGAAAACACCGGGGAGCTGTTTTTT
CASSHPWENTGELFF
>many|TRBV7-9|.|TRBJ1-1
TGTGCCAGCAGCCCCAGGGGAGGGAACACTGAAGCTTTCTTT
CASSPRGGNTEAFF
>few|TRBV28|TRBD2|TRBJ2-5
TGTGCCAGCAGTCCCCGACTAGCGGGGGCCCAAGAGACCCAGTACTTC
CASSPRLAGAQETQYF